This T cell receptor beta chain was sequenced during a study of identical twins. Carrying unique molecular identifiers, the cDNA also gained a universal primer site through template switching. TCRdb fed the 5' RACE reads into MiXCR, producing one record per CDR3 protein. The table records about 570,000 distinct CDR3 sequences, approximately 10% of them present only once. This clonotype was observed a handful of times. Donors uniformly comprised healthy Caucasians. Losses at the gene ends were 6 bases for V and 4 bases for J; bases not matched to a gene: 6. This CDR3 spans 13 amino acids. These same records also appear under a second study, on yellow fever vaccine responses in identical twins.

The V call is TRBV12-3 or TRBV12-4, the J call TRBJ2-7; 7 nucleotides align to TRBD1. This receptor was identified in a woman under 30 in good health. The sample comprised PBMCs. Here the CDR3 reads CASSRQGNYEQYF. The CDR3 coding sequence is TGTGCCAGCAGCAGACAGGGAAATTACGAGCAGTACTTC.